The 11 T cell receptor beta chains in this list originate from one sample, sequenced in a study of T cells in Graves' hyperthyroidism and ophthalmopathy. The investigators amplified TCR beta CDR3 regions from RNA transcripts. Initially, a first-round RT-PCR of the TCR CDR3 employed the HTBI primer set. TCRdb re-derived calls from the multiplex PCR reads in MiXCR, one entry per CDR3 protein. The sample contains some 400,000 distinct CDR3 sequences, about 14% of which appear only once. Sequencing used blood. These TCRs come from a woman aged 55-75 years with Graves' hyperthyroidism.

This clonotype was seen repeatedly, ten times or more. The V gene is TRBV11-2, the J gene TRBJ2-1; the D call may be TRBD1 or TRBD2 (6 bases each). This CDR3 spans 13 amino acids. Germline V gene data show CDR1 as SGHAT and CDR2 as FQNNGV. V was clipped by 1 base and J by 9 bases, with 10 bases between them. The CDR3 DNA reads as TGTGCCAGCAGCTTAGTGAGGGGGGTTGAGCAGTTCTTC. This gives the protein CASSLVRGVEQFF.

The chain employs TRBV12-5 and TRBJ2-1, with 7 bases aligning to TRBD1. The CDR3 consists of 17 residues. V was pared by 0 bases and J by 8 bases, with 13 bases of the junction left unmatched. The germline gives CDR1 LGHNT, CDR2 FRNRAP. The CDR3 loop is CASGLVRGQGVIDEQFF. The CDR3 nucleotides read TGTGCTAGTGGTTTGGTAAGAGGTCAGGGGGTTATCGATGAGCAGTTCTTC.

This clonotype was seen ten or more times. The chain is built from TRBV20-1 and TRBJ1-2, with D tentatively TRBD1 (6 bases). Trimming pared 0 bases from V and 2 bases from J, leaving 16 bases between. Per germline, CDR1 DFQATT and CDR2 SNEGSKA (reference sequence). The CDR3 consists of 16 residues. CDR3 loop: CSARDLTGQGNYGYTF. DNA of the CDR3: TGCAGTGCTAGAGATCTAACCGGTCAGGGGAACTATGGCTACACCTTC.

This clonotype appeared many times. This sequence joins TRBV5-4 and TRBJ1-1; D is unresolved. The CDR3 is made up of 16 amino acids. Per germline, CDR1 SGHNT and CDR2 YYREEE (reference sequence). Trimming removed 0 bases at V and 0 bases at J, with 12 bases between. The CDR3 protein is CASSLGGDSMNTEAFF. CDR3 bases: TGTGCCAGCAGCTTGGGCGGGGATTCGATGAACACTGAAGCTTTCTTT.

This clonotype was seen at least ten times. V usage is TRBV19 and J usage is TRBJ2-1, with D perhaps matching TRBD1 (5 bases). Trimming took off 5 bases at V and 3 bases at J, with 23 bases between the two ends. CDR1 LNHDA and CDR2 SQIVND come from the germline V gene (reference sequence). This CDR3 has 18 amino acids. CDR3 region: CASSEDGRQGKLYNEQFF. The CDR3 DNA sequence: TGTGCCAGTAGTGAGGACGGCCGCCAGGGAAAACTCTACAATGAGCAGTTCTTC.

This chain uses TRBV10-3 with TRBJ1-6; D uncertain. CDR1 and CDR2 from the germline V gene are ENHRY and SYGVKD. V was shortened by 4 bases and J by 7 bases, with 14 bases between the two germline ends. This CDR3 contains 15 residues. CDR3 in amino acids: CAISGDGQLNSPLHF. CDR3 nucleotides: TGTGCCATCAGTGGTGATGGGCAGTTAAATTCACCCCTCCACTTT.

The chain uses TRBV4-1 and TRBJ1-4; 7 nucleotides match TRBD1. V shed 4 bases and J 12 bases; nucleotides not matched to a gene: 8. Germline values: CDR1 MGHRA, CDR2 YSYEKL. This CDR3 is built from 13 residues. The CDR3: CASSRIPGQQLFF. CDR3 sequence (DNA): TGCGCCAGCAGCCGAATACCGGGACAGCAACTGTTTTTT.

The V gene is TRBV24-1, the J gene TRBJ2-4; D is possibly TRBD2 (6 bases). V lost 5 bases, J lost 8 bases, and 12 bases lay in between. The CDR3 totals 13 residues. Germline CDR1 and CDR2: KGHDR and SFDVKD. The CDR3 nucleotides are TGTGCCACCAGTGCAGGAGGGTACGACATTCAGTACTTC. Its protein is CATSAGGYDIQYF.

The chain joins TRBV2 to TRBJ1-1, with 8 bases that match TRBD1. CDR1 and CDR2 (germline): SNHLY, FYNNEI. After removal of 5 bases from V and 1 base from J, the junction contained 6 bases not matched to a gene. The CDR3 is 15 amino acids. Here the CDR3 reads CASSLDRDSNTEAFF. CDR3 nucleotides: TGTGCCAGCAGTTTGGACAGGGATTCGAACACTGAAGCTTTCTTT.

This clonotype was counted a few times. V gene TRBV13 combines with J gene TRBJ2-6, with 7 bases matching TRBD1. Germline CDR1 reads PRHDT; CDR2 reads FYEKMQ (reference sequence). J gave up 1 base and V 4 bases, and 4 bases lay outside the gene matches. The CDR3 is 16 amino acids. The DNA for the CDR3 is TGTGCCAGCAGCTCGGACAGGTTGTCTGGGGCCAACGTCCTGACTTTC. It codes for CASSSDRLSGANVLTF.

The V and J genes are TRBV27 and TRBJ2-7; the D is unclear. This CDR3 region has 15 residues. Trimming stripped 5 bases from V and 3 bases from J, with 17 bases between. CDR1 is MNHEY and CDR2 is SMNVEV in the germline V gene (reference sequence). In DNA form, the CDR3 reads TGTGCCAGCAGTCCCTCCCTCCCGAGTGGCTACGAGCAGTACTTC. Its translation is CASSPSLPSGYEQYF.